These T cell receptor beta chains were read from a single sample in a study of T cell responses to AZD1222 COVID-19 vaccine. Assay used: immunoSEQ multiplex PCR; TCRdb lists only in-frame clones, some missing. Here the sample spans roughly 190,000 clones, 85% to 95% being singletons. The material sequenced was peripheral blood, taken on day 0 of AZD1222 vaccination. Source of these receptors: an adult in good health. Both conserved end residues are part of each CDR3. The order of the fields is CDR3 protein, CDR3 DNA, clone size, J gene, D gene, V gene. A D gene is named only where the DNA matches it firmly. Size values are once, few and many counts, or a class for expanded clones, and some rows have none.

CASSEAGTGLLQFF TGTGCCAGCAGTGAAGCTGGGACAGGCTTGTTGCAGTTCTTC NA TRBJ2-1 TRBD1 TRBV2
CASSLRGTFQETQYF TGTGCCAGCAGCTTAAGGGGGACATTTCAAGAGACCCAGTACTTC NA TRBJ2-5 NA TRBV7-9
CASSLGTSSYNSPLHF TGTGCCAGCAGCTTGGGGACTAGCTCCTATAATTCACCCCTCCACTTT NA TRBJ1-6 NA TRBV5-4
CASSYSKGIYGYTF TGTGCCAGCAGTTACTCGAAGGGTATCTATGGCTACACCTTC NA TRBJ1-2 NA TRBV6-5
CASSGVVGATNEKLFF TGCGCCAGCAGTGGGGTCGTGGGGGCAACTAATGAAAAACTGTTTTTT NA TRBJ1-4 NA TRBV5-1
CASSEYGQPIEAFF TGTGCCAGCAGTGAATACGGGCAGCCGATTGAAGCTTTCTTT NA TRBJ1-1 NA TRBV25-1
CASSVDRGSTEAFF TGTGCCAGCAGCGTTGACAGGGGGAGCACTGAAGCTTTCTTT NA TRBJ1-1 TRBD1 TRBV7-9
CASSFDSQLGYTF TGTGCCAGCAGCTTCGATTCCCAGTTGGGCTACACCTTC NA TRBJ1-2 NA TRBV7-9
CASSLGAYNSPLHF TGTGCCAGCAGCTTAGGGGCCTATAATTCACCCCTCCACTTT NA TRBJ1-6 NA TRBV11-2
CARNRFSPLHF TGTGCCAGGAATCGATTTTCACCCCTCCACTTT once TRBJ1-6 NA TRBV25-1
CASSLEGARYGYTF TGTGCCAGCAGTTTAGAGGGGGCGCGGTATGGCTACACCTTC NA TRBJ1-2 TRBD1 TRBV28
CASSASSGGYNEQFF TGCGCCAGCAGCGCTTCTAGCGGGGGGTACAATGAGCAGTTCTTC NA TRBJ2-1 TRBD2 TRBV5-1
CASSYGGSSYNEQFF TGTGCCAGCAGCTATGGGGGGAGCTCCTACAATGAGCAGTTCTTC NA TRBJ2-1 NA TRBV7-2
CASSLAPALPAPGQPQHF TGTGCCAGCAGCTTGGCCCCGGCCCTCCCCGCCCCTGGGCAGCCCCAGCATTTT NA TRBJ1-5 NA TRBV5-8
CASGWAQVTSGNTIYF TGTGCTAGTGGTTGGGCTCAGGTTACCTCTGGAAACACCATATATTTT NA TRBJ1-3 NA TRBV12-5
CASSSTHGNQPQHF TGTGCCAGCAGCTCCACCCATGGCAATCAGCCCCAGCATTTT NA TRBJ1-5 NA TRBV11-2
CATSRGDRNNSPLHF TGTGCCACCAGCAGAGGGGACAGGAATAATTCACCCCTCCACTTT NA TRBJ1-6 TRBD1 TRBV15
CASSVSPSRGTSTDTQYF TGTGCCAGCAGCGTAAGCCCTTCGAGGGGGACTAGCACAGATACGCAGTATTTT NA TRBJ2-3 NA TRBV9
CASSRAKSGNTIYF TGTGCCAGCAGCAGGGCCAAGTCTGGAAACACCATATATTTT NA TRBJ1-3 NA TRBV28
CAISDKGTGENTGELFF TGTGCCATCAGTGATAAGGGGACAGGCGAAAACACCGGGGAGCTGTTTTTT NA TRBJ2-2 TRBD1 TRBV10-3
CASSPSVAYTGELFF TGTGCCAGCAGCCCCTCGGTGGCCTACACCGGGGAGCTGTTTTTT once TRBJ2-2 NA TRBV7-2
CASSLGTDQETQYF TGTGCCAGCAGCTTAGGCACGGACCAAGAGACCCAGTACTTC NA TRBJ2-5 NA TRBV7-6
CASSLLGQGQMNTEAFF TGTGCCAGCAGCTTGTTGGGACAGGGGCAGATGAACACTGAAGCTTTCTTT NA TRBJ1-1 TRBD1 TRBV5-6
CASSQVSRGNTIYF TGTGCCAGCAGCCAAGTCTCCAGAGGAAACACCATATATTTT once TRBJ1-3 NA TRBV3-1/TRBV3-2
CSVARDRGGNTEAFF TGCAGCGTTGCTAGGGACAGGGGCGGTAACACTGAAGCTTTCTTT NA TRBJ1-1 TRBD1 TRBV29-1
CASSSHPGPRAGELFF TGTGCCAGCAGCTCACATCCGGGACCCCGCGCCGGGGAGCTGTTTTTT NA TRBJ2-2 NA TRBV7-2
CASSRGGSWGEKLFF TGTGCCAGCAGCCGGGGGGGGAGTTGGGGTGAAAAACTGTTTTTT NA TRBJ1-4 NA TRBV6-5
CSVGGFGANVLTF TGCAGCGTTGGGGGGTTTGGGGCCAACGTCCTGACTTTC NA TRBJ2-6 NA TRBV29-1
CASSGGADNEQFF TGCGCCAGCAGCGGGGGGGCCGACAATGAGCAGTTCTTC NA TRBJ2-1 NA TRBV5-1
CASSQNSRGNYGYTF TGTGCCAGTAGCCAAAACTCCCGGGGTAACTATGGCTACACCTTC NA TRBJ1-2 NA TRBV19
CASSQSHRGLLGFYEQYF TGCGCCAGCAGTCAATCGCACAGGGGGCTTTTAGGGTTCTACGAGCAGTACTTC NA TRBJ2-7 TRBD1 TRBV23-1
CSASGGGPPYEQYF TGCAGTGCTAGTGGGGGCGGACCCCCTTACGAGCAGTACTTC NA TRBJ2-7 NA TRBV20-1
CASSPGQGIMNTEAFF TGCGCCAGCAGCCCAGGACAGGGAATAATGAACACTGAAGCTTTCTTT few TRBJ1-1 TRBD1 TRBV5-1
CASSNRGEETQYF TGTGCCAGCTCGAACAGGGGGGAAGAGACCCAGTACTTC NA TRBJ2-5 TRBD1 TRBV18
CASSSAGTFNTEAFF TGTGCCAGCAGTTCGGCCGGGACATTTAACACTGAAGCTTTCTTT NA TRBJ1-1 NA TRBV27
CASSPGLSNQPQHF TGTGCCAGCAGCCCCGGGCTAAGCAATCAGCCCCAGCATTTT NA TRBJ1-5 NA TRBV28
CASSLGHSRMNTEAFF TGTGCCAGCAGCTTAGGGCACAGCAGAATGAACACTGAAGCTTTCTTT NA TRBJ1-1 NA TRBV7-9
CSVGDRALYGYTF TGCAGCGTGGGGGACAGGGCCCTCTATGGCTACACCTTC once TRBJ1-2 TRBD1 TRBV29-1
CASRKRGSQNNEQFF TGTGCCAGTAGAAAGCGGGGAAGTCAAAACAATGAGCAGTTCTTC NA TRBJ2-1 TRBD2 TRBV19
CASSSQVINQPQHF TGTGCCAGCAGTTCGCAGGTAATTAATCAGCCCCAGCATTTT NA TRBJ1-5 NA TRBV28
CATSRTRGAWGQPQHF TGTGCCACCAGCAGAACGAGGGGCGCTTGGGGTCAGCCCCAGCATTTT NA TRBJ1-5 NA TRBV15
CASSRGSVTGELFF TGTGCCAGCAGCCGGGGTAGCGTCACCGGGGAGCTGTTTTTT NA TRBJ2-2 NA TRBV7-8
CATTGSRTQYF TGTGCCACAACCGGCTCCAGGACCCAGTACTTC once TRBJ2-5 NA TRBV3-1/TRBV3-2
CSASHRPGPYGYTF TGCAGTGCTAGTCACCGGCCAGGCCCCTATGGCTACACCTTC NA TRBJ1-2 NA TRBV20-1
CASSLTSGGYNEQFF TGTGCCAGCAGCCTGACTAGCGGGGGTTACAATGAGCAGTTCTTC NA TRBJ2-1 TRBD2 TRBV6-2/TRBV6-3
CASSPGTGVYEQYF TGTGCCAGCAGCCCCGGGACAGGGGTCTACGAGCAGTACTTC NA TRBJ2-7 TRBD1 TRBV7-2
CSVSRGGGGEKLFF TGCAGCGTCTCCAGGGGTGGAGGGGGTGAAAAACTGTTTTTT NA TRBJ1-4 NA TRBV29-1